This is a list of T cell receptor beta chains from one sample in a study of chemoradiotherapy in HPV16-positive cancers. Profiling relied on immunoSEQ multiplex PCR, and the TCRdb table lists in-frame clones only, not all of them. The table lists roughly 11,000 clones, approximately 89% of them singletons. Sequencing was performed on blood, taken from a patient who underwent chemoradiotherapy. Receptors were obtained from a human donor with HPV-associated anogenital cancer. Each CDR3 is given with its conserved first and last residue. The D gene is left open where the match is weak. Some rows mark clone size as missing; the rest say once, few, many or name a class of expanded clone.

TRBV15,TRBD1,TRBJ1-5,.,CATAADRDRVAQPQHF,TGTGCCACCGCTGCCGACCGGGACAGGGTGGCTCAGCCCCAGCATTTT
TRBV5-8,.,TRBJ1-2,.,CASSPGGEGYGYTF,TGTGCCAGCAGCCCGGGCGGGGAGGGCTATGGCTACACCTTC
TRBV6-1,.,TRBJ1-6,.,CASSGTQGRPLHF,TGTGCCAGCAGTGGAACTCAGGGGCGGCCCCTCCACTTT
TRBV21-1,.,TRBJ1-2,.,CASSAPDGRQGRGYTF,TGTGCCAGCAGCGCTCCGGATGGGCGACAGGGACGGGGCTACACCTTC
TRBV15,TRBD2,TRBJ2-1,.,CATSRDGSGGLMEQFF,TGTGCCACCAGCAGAGATGGGAGCGGGGGGCTGATGGAGCAGTTCTTC
TRBV9,.,TRBJ1-3,.,CASSVDVAGAGNTIYF,TGTGCCAGCAGCGTAGACGTAGCAGGGGCTGGAAACACCATATATTTT
TRBV7-9,.,TRBJ2-1,.,CASSWREVRSYNEQFF,TGTGCCAGCAGCTGGAGGGAGGTCCGTTCCTACAATGAGCAGTTCTTC
TRBV5-1,.,TRBJ1-5,.,CASSLAQPQHF,TGCGCCAGCAGCTTGGCACAGCCCCAGCATTTT
TRBV14,TRBD2,TRBJ2-1,.,CASSLRVGAGVSYNEQFF,TGTGCCAGCAGCCTCCGTGTCGGGGCGGGGGTCTCCTACAATGAGCAGTTCTTC
TRBV5-6,.,TRBJ2-7,.,CASKEVGSSYEQYF,TGTGCCAGCAAGGAGGTAGGCTCATCCTACGAGCAGTACTTC
TRBV27,TRBD1,TRBJ1-1,.,CASRPGGTGNPEAFF,TGTGCCAGCAGGCCGGGCGGGACAGGGAACCCTGAAGCTTTCTTT
TRBV4-3,.,TRBJ1-5,.,CASSQDLRDHQPQHF,TGCGCCAGCAGCCAAGATCTGAGGGACCATCAGCCCCAGCATTTT
TRBV6-5,.,TRBJ1-1,.,CASSNAPPRNTEAFF,TGTGCCAGCAGTAACGCCCCGCCCCGAAACACTGAAGCTTTCTTT
TRBV7-6,.,TRBJ1-4,.,CASSWGGNEKLFF,TGTGCCAGCAGCTGGGGCGGAAATGAAAAACTGTTTTTT
TRBV28,TRBD1,TRBJ1-2,.,CASSLWRRDRDRRVSGYTF,TGTGCCAGCAGTTTATGGCGTCGGGACAGGGATCGACGGGTGAGCGGCTACACCTTC
TRBV6-5,.,TRBJ1-2,once,CASSYSIGEEGYGYTF,TGTGCCAGCAGTTACTCGATTGGGGAGGAGGGCTATGGCTACACCTTC
TRBV19,.,TRBJ2-7,.,CASRATGRTYEQYF,TGTGCCAGTAGGGCCACTGGCAGAACCTACGAGCAGTACTTC
TRBV5-1,.,TRBJ2-7,.,CASSLSAGSNEQYF,TGCGCCAGCAGCTTGAGTGCAGGGTCCAACGAGCAGTACTTC
TRBV21-1,.,TRBJ1-5,.,CASSKKPHRTLGHQPQHF,TGTGCCAGCAGCAAAAAACCCCACCGGACCCTGGGCCATCAGCCCCAGCATTTT
TRBV7-7,.,TRBJ2-7,.,CASSPRHGQPYEQYF,TGTGCCAGCAGCCCGAGACATGGACAGCCCTACGAGCAGTACTTC
TRBV5-4,TRBD2,TRBJ2-5,.,CASSPREGLSETQYF,TGTGCCAGCAGCCCGCGGGAGGGTTTATCGGAGACCCAGTACTTC
TRBV15,TRBD1,TRBJ2-2,.,CATSSSGGAGAGELFF,TGTGCCACCAGCAGTTCAGGGGGCGCAGGGGCCGGGGAGCTGTTTTTT
TRBV4-1,.,TRBJ1-4,.,CASSQTPVLEDDITNEKLFF,TGCGCCAGCAGCCAAACACCGGTACTAGAAGACGATATTACTAATGAAAAACTGTTTTTT
TRBV5-5,.,TRBJ2-4,.,CASSSDVSSNIQYF,TGTGCCAGCAGCTCTGATGTGTCTTCCAACATTCAGTACTTC
TRBV20-1,.,TRBJ1-2,.,CSDLYGYTF,TGCAGTGACCTCTATGGCTACACCTTC
TRBV6-5,.,TRBJ2-7,.,CASSYPPFGEQYF,TGTGCCAGCAGTTACCCCCCATTCGGCGAGCAGTACTTC
TRBV13,TRBD1,TRBJ2-7,few,CASSLDRGLNEQYF,TGTGCCAGCAGCTTAGACAGGGGGCTCAACGAGCAGTACTTC
TRBV2,.,TRBJ2-3,.,CATPGRGKISTDTQYF,TGTGCCACGCCGGGACGGGGGAAAATTAGCACAGATACGCAGTATTTT
TRBV7-3,.,TRBJ2-4,.,CASTDNKNIQYF,TGTGCCAGCACCGATAACAAAAACATTCAGTACTTC
TRBV6-6,.,TRBJ2-2,.,CVAKGYATGELFF,TGTGTCGCAAAGGGGTATGCCACCGGGGAGCTGTTTTTT
TRBV19,.,TRBJ2-7,.,CASSIQDSYEQYF,TGTGCCAGTAGTATCCAGGACTCCTACGAGCAGTACTTC
TRBV6-1,.,TRBJ2-3,.,CASATGRGTDTQYF,TGTGCCAGCGCGACGGGGCGAGGGACAGATACGCAGTATTTT
TRBV19,.,TRBJ2-6,.,CASRNGGGISGANVLTF,TGTGCCAGTAGAAACGGCGGGGGCATCTCTGGGGCCAACGTCCTGACTTTC
TRBV9,.,TRBJ2-7,.,CASSLPPQAPSYEQYF,TGTGCCAGCAGCCTGCCCCCGCAGGCCCCTTCCTACGAGCAGTACTTC
TRBV7-2,.,TRBJ2-2,.,CASSRGRENTGELFF,TGTGCCAGCAGCCGCGGAAGGGAGAACACCGGGGAGCTGTTTTTT
TRBV7-9,.,TRBJ1-2,.,CASSPRIRYGYTF,TGTGCCAGCAGCCCAAGAATCCGCTATGGCTACACCTTC
TRBV27,.,TRBJ1-2,.,CASSPKPGANLHYGYTF,TGTGCCAGCAGTCCCAAGCCAGGGGCGAATCTACACTATGGCTACACCTTC
TRBV9,TRBD2,TRBJ2-3,.,CASSYTGGPSDTQYF,TGTGCCAGCAGTTATACGGGGGGGCCGTCAGATACGCAGTATTTT
TRBV7-9,.,TRBJ2-4,.,CASSLPGRNIQYF,TGTGCCAGCAGCTTACCAGGGAGGAACATTCAGTACTTC
TRBV21-1,.,TRBJ1-1,.,CASIPTGGDTEAFF,TGTGCCAGCATCCCGACAGGGGGAGACACTGAAGCTTTCTTT
TRBV7-2,.,TRBJ2-5,.,CASSSEGGIQETQYF,TGTGCCAGCAGCTCAGAGGGGGGGATCCAAGAGACCCAGTACTTC
TRBV5-6,.,TRBJ1-1,.,CASSYPGLMNTEAFF,TGTGCCAGCAGCTACCCGGGACTGATGAACACTGAAGCTTTCTTT
TRBV5-1,TRBD1,TRBJ1-1,.,CASSSTGGLTEAFF,TGCGCCAGCAGCAGTACAGGGGGCCTCACTGAAGCTTTCTTT
TRBV18,.,TRBJ2-1,.,CASSPQWVGASNEQFF,TGTGCCAGCTCACCACAGTGGGTGGGGGCCAGTAATGAGCAGTTCTTC
TRBV7-9,.,TRBJ1-1,few,CASSPVGRVEAFF,TGTGCCAGCAGCCCTGTTGGACGGGTTGAAGCTTTCTTT